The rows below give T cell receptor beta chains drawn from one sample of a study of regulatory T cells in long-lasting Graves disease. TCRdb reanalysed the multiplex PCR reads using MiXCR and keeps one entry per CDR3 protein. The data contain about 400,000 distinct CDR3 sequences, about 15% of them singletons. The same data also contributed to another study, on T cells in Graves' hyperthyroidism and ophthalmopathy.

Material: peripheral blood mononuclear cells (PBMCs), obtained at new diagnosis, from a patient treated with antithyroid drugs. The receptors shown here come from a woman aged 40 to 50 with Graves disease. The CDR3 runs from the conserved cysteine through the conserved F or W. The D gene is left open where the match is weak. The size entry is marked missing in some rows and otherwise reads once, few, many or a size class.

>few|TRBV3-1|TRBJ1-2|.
CASSQVQGFNGYTF
TGTGCCAGCAGCCAAGTACAGGGATTTAATGGCTACACCTTC
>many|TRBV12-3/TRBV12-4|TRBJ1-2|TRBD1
CASSYGQGAAGYTF
TGTGCCAGCAGTTATGGACAGGGGGCGGCTGGCTACACCTTC
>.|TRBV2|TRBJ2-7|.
CASSPTNMMSLGGYYEQYF
TGTGCCAGCAGCCCTACAAACATGATGTCCCTGGGGGGATACTACGAGCAGTACTTC
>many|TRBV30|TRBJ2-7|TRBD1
CAWSTSGTAFYEQYF
TGTGCCTGGAGTACCTCCGGGACAGCCTTCTACGAGCAGTACTTC
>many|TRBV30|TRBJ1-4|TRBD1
CAWHRTGGNEKLFF
TGTGCCTGGCACCGGACAGGGGGAAATGAAAAACTGTTTTTT
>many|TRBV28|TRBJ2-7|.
CASSSPGLVGYEQYF
TGTGCCAGCAGCTCTCCGGGACTGGTGGGCTACGAGCAGTACTTC
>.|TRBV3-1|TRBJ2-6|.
CASSKKDGANVLTF
TGTGCCAGCAGCAAAAAAGATGGGGCCAACGTCCTGACTTTC
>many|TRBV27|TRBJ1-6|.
CASSSYDRRGSPLHF
TGTGCCAGCAGTTCCTACGACAGGAGGGGTTCACCCCTCCACTTT
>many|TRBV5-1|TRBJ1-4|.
CASSLGSTEEKLFF
TGCGCCAGCAGCTTGGGGTCGACAGAGGAAAAACTGTTTTTT
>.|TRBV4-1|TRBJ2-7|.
CASSQDGGDPYEQYF
TGCGCCAGCAGCCAAGATGGCGGAGACCCCTACGAGCAGTACTTC
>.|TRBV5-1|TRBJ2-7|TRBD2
CASSLEAGTVEQYF
TGCGCCAGCAGCTTGGAAGCGGGAACGGTCGAGCAGTACTTC
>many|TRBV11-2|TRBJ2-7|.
CASSLSGGTISYEQYF
TGTGCCAGCAGCTTATCTGGCGGGACCATCTCCTACGAGCAGTACTTC
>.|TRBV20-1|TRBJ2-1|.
CSARDPVWSGSSYNEQFF
TGCAGTGCTAGAGATCCCGTCTGGTCGGGCAGCTCCTACAATGAGCAGTTCTTC
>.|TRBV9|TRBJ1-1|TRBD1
CASSVGQGGRAFF
TGTGCCAGCAGCGTAGGGCAGGGGGGTCGAGCTTTCTTT
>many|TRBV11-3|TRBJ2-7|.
CASSQGWNRAIYEQYF
TGTGCCAGCAGCCAGGGTTGGAATAGGGCCATCTACGAGCAGTACTTC
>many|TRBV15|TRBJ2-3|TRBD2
CATSSQGGLAGVRADTQYF
TGTGCCACCAGCAGCCAAGGGGGGCTAGCGGGAGTTCGCGCAGATACGCAGTATTTT
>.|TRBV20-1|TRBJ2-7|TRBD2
CSARDQSGLAAEQYF
TGCAGTGCTAGAGATCAATCGGGACTAGCGGCCGAGCAGTACTTC
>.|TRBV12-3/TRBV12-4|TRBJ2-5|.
CASNLGSGYLYQETQYF
TGTGCCAGCAATTTAGGTTCGGGCTACCTGTACCAAGAGACCCAGTACTTC
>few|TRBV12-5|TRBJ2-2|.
CASGLAGTSGELFF
TGTGCTAGTGGTCTTGCAGGGACCTCCGGGGAGCTGTTTTTT
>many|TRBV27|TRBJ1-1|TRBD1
CASMGQGVTEAFF
TGTGCCAGCATGGGACAGGGGGTAACTGAAGCTTTCTTT
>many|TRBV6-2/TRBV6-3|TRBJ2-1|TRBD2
CASSPPLAETYNEQFF
TGTGCCAGCAGTCCGCCTCTAGCGGAGACCTACAATGAGCAGTTCTTC
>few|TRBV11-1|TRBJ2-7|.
CASSPTRDPEGEYF
TGTGCCAGCAGCCCGACCCGGGACCCCGAGGGGGAGTACTTC
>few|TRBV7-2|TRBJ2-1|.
CASSLGSGARREQFF
TGTGCCAGCAGCTTAGGTTCGGGGGCGCGTCGTGAGCAGTTCTTC
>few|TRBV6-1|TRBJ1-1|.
CASSFRGEGTEAFF
TGTGCCAGCAGCTTCAGGGGCGAAGGCACTGAAGCTTTCTTT
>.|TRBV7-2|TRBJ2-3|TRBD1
CASSTGTAPQTQYF
TGTGCCAGCAGCACCGGGACAGCGCCACAGACGCAGTATTTT
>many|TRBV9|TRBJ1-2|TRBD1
CASSVASGGDGYTF
TGTGCCAGCAGCGTAGCTTCAGGGGGCGATGGCTACACCTTC
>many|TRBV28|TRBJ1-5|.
CASRKSMISNQPQHF
TGTGCCAGCCGCAAATCAATGATTTCCAATCAGCCCCAGCATTTT
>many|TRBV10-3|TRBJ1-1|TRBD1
CAISEQQGARTEAFF
TGTGCCATCAGTGAACAACAGGGGGCGCGGACTGAAGCTTTCTTT
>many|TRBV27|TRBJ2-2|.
CASSFKVTRIPGELFF
TGTGCCAGCAGTTTTAAGGTTACTAGGATTCCCGGGGAGCTGTTTTTT
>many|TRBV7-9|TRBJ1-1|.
CASRSLGVTEAFF
TGTGCCAGCAGGTCCCTGGGGGTCACTGAAGCTTTCTTT
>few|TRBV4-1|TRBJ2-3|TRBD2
CASSQVFGGRAWQYF
TGCGCCAGCAGCCAAGTGTTTGGCGGGAGGGCGTGGCAGTATTTT
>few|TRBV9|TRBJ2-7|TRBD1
CASNPSGTGAYEQYF
TGTGCCAGCAACCCGTCCGGGACAGGGGCCTACGAGCAGTACTTC
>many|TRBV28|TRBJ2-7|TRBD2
CASSARLAGLGEQYF
TGTGCCAGCAGTGCAAGACTAGCGGGACTGGGAGAGCAGTACTTC
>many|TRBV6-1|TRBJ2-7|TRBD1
CASSPGTGKGVSYEQYF
TGTGCCAGCAGCCCCGGGACAGGAAAAGGGGTCTCCTACGAGCAGTACTTC
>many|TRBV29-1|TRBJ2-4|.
CSTMLGDKNIQYF
TGCAGCACCATGTTGGGGGATAAAAACATTCAGTACTTC
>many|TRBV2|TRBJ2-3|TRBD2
CASTGAGTSTDTQYF
TGTGCCAGCACAGGCGCAGGGACTAGTACAGATACGCAGTATTTT
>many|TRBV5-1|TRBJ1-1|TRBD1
CASSTGDITEAFF
TGCGCCAGCAGTACAGGGGATATCACTGAAGCTTTCTTT
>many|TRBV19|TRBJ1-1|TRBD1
CASSSPTGGSNTEAFF
TGTGCCAGTAGTTCCCCGACAGGGGGCTCGAACACTGAAGCTTTCTTT
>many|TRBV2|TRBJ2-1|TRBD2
CANLVSGRASYNEQFF
TGTGCCAACCTTGTTAGCGGGAGGGCTTCCTACAATGAGCAGTTCTTC
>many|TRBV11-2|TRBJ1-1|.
CASSFRPPNTEAFF
TGTGCCAGCAGCTTCCGACCCCCAAACACTGAAGCTTTCTTT
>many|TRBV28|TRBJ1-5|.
CASSFPTEFGNQPQHF
TGTGCCAGCAGTTTCCCTACAGAGTTCGGCAATCAGCCCCAGCATTTT
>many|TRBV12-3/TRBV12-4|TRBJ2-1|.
CASSLGDRAANEQFF
TGTGCCAGCAGTTTAGGTGACCGGGCGGCCAATGAGCAGTTCTTC
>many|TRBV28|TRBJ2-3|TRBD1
CASSLAPGTGLHGIATFF
TGTGCCAGCAGTTTAGCCCCCGGGACAGGGTTGCACGGAATAGCGACGTTTTTT
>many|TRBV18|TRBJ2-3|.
CASSPPFWTAKHNTQYF
TGTGCCAGCTCACCACCGTTTTGGACAGCAAAACACAATACGCAGTATTTT
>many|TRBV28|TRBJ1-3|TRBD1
CASSTGQPGNTIYF
TGTGCCAGCAGCACGGGACAGCCTGGAAACACCATATATTTT
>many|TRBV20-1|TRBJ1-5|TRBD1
CSARPGTGFDQPQHF
TGCAGTGCTAGACCCGGGACAGGGTTCGATCAGCCCCAGCATTTT
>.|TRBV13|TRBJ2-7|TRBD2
CASSLEGGGLAGYEQYF
TGTGCCAGCAGCTTAGAAGGGGGAGGACTAGCGGGCTACGAGCAGTACTTC
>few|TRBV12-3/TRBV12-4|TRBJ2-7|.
CASSFHIPYEQYF
TGTGCCAGCAGTTTCCATATTCCCTACGAGCAGTACTTC
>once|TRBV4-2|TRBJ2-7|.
CASSQEGLGGREQYF
TGTGCCAGCAGCCAAGAAGGTCTGGGAGGACGCGAGCAGTACTTC
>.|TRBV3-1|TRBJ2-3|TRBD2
CASSQDAAGLTDTQYF
TGTGCCAGCAGCCAAGATGCAGCGGGGCTCACAGATACGCAGTATTTT
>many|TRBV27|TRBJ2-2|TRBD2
CASSTPGLATSGELFF
TGTGCCAGCAGTACTCCGGGACTAGCAACATCAGGGGAGCTGTTTTTT
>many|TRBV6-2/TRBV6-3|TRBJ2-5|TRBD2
CASIRGTSGSPRETQYF
TGTGCCAGCATAAGGGGGACTAGCGGGAGCCCCCGGGAGACCCAGTACTTC
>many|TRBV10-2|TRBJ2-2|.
CASSRGFTGELFF
TGCGCCAGCAGTAGGGGGTTCACCGGGGAGCTGTTTTTT
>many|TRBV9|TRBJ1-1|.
CASGDGDTEAFF
TGTGCCAGCGGCGATGGGGACACTGAAGCTTTCTTT
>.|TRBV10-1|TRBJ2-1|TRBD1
CASSPDRETDNEQFF
TGCGCCAGCAGCCCGGACAGGGAAACTGACAATGAGCAGTTCTTC
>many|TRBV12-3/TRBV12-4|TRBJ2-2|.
CASSFSDMSGELFF
TGTGCCAGCAGTTTTAGTGACATGTCCGGGGAGCTGTTTTTT